The clone carrying this T cell receptor beta chain was detected ten times or more. Its target is not known. The data derive from a study of HIV-infected children after antiretroviral therapy interruption. Study details: For the interruption arm, samples span week 0 through about 3 years after study end. In continuous treatment, analyzed samples were from weeks 0, 48 and 150. Points from the study as a whole: Naive CD4+ Gini coefficient rose by interruption end, suggesting clonal expansion.

The treatment: PENTA 11 planned treatment interruption arm or continuous ART arm. The TCR library was built from RNA with a 3' RACE protocol and unique molecular identifiers. TCRdb redid the calling of the 3' RACE reads with MiXCR, one entry per CDR3 protein. The sample carries tens of thousands of distinct CDR3 sequences, about 6% recorded once. The sequence came from a pool of human donors with HIV. The sequences come from CD45RA+ CD4+ T cells from PBMCs, pooled from several time points, collected from a donor given antiretroviral therapy, either interrupted or continuous. Subset of the sample: naive CD4+ CD45RA+ CD45RO- T cells.

The CDR3 nucleotides read TGTGCCAGCAGCTACGGACAAATCAGTGAAAAACTGTTTTTT. Its translation: CASSYGQISEKLFF. The chain couples TRBV14 to TRBJ1-4, with a tentative D call TRBD1 (5 bases). The CDR3 spans 14 residues. The germline gives CDR1 SGHDN, CDR2 FVKESK. The V and J ends lost 5 bases and 7 bases respectively, with 14 bases between them. The full variable domain, rest sourced from reference TRBV14 and TRBJ1-4, is EAGVTQFPSHSVIEKGQTVTLRCDPISGHDNLYWYRRVMGKEIKFLLHFVKESKQDESGMPNNRFLAERTGGTYSTLKVQPAELEDSGVYFCASSYGQISEKLFFGSGTQLSVL.